The 12 T cell receptor beta chains in this list originate from one sample, sequenced in a study of lymphopenia after photon versus proton radiotherapy. Produced via immunoSEQ multiplex PCR; TCRdb's table is partial and in-frame only. The sample contains 40,000 or so clones, over 75% of which appear only once. Sequences were derived from peripheral blood, sampled from a patient treated with photon-based radiotherapy. These receptors came from a middle-aged man with gastric cancer.

The chain uses TRBV27 and TRBJ2-7; 9 nucleotides match TRBD2. CDR1 is MNHEY and CDR2 is SMNVEV in the germline V gene (reference sequence). The CDR3 is 16 residues long. Trimming cost V 0 bases and J 3 bases; bases outside gene matches: 6. The CDR3 protein is CASSLSASGGYYEQYF. CDR3 DNA: TGTGCCAGCAGTTTATCGGCGAGCGGGGGGTACTACGAGCAGTACTTC.

This chain links TRBV5-4 with TRBJ2-3, with D possibly matching TRBD2 (6 bases). The germline gives CDR1 SGHNT, CDR2 YYREEE (reference sequence). V was clipped by 7 bases and J by 8 bases, with 11 bases between them. The length of the CDR3 is 11 residues. CDR3 nucleotides: TGTGCCAGCGAGGAGGGGACTACGCAGTATTTT. Protein sequence: CASEEGTTQYF.

The V and J genes are TRBV30 and TRBJ2-7; TRBD1 agrees at 8 bases. The germline gives CDR1 GTSNPN, CDR2 SVGIG (reference sequence). CDR3 length: 13 residues. The V gene end was trimmed by 0 bases and the J gene end by 4 bases; junction bases not matched to a gene: 2. The CDR3 region is CAWSVTGGYEQYF. The CDR3 DNA follows: TGTGCCTGGAGTGTCACAGGGGGGTACGAGCAGTACTTC.

The rearrangement uses TRBV7-8 and TRBJ1-3; D remains ambiguous. Trimming removed 8 bases at V and 4 bases at J, with 9 bases between. CDR1 and CDR2 from the germline V gene are SGHVS and FQNEAQ. The CDR3 runs to 12 residues. Here the CDR3 DNA reads TGTGCCAGCGGCGTGGGGGGAAACACCATATATTTT. This sequence encodes CASGVGGNTIYF.

The chain uses TRBV28 and TRBJ2-6; D is perhaps TRBD1 (6 bases). The germline gives CDR1 MDHEN, CDR2 SYDVKM. V dropped 5 bases and J dropped 0 bases, with 11 bases sitting between them. This CDR3 spans 16 amino acids. The chain's CDR3 is CASSLGGLSGANVLTF. The CDR3 coding sequence is TGTGCCAGCAGTCTAGGGGGTCTCTCTGGGGCCAACGTCCTGACTTTC.

This rearrangement joins TRBV4-3 to TRBJ1-6, with D perhaps matching TRBD1 (5 bases). Per the germline V gene, CDR1 is LGHNA and CDR2 is YSLEER. V dropped 6 bases and J dropped 6 bases, with 15 bases sitting between them. The CDR3 length is 15 residues. Written as DNA, the CDR3 is TGCGCCAGCAGAAAGGACAACCTGCCTAATTCACCCCTCCACTTT. This sequence encodes CASRKDNLPNSPLHF.

The rearrangement links TRBV5-6 to TRBJ1-5; D remains unclear. Germline CDR1 and CDR2: SGHDT and YYEEEE. This CDR3 comprises 14 residues. V gave up 1 base and J gave up 4 bases, with 9 bases separating them. CDR3 nucleotides: TGTGCCAGCAGCTTGCGAGCGGGGAATCAGCCCCAGCATTTT. Translated, it gives CASSLRAGNQPQHF.

With regard to this clone: This sample also contains other DNA sequences that code for the same CDR3. V and J are TRBV18 and TRBJ1-4; D is unclear. This CDR3 contains 14 residues. V dropped 2 bases and J dropped 0 bases, with 4 bases sitting between them. CDR1 KGHSH and CDR2 LQKENI come from the germline V gene. The DNA for the CDR3 is TGTGCCAGCTCACCAGGAGCAACTAATGAAAAACTGTTTTTT. It codes for CASSPGATNEKLFF.

The chain combines TRBV12-5 with TRBJ1-5; D might be TRBD1 (6 bases). Germline assignment: CDR1 LGHNT and CDR2 FRNRAP. Trimming shortened V by 0 bases and J by 6 bases, and 15 bases separated the two germline ends. This CDR3 spans 16 amino acids. CDR3 in amino acids: CASGLVLGGGGQPQHF. The DNA of the CDR3 is TGTGCTAGTGGTTTGGTACTGGGGGGCGGTGGTCAGCCCCAGCATTTT.

This clone has just a few counts. This chain connects TRBV30 to TRBJ1-3, with 7 positions matching TRBD1. The germline CDR1 and CDR2 sequences are GTSNPN and SVGIG (reference sequence). This CDR3 contains 15 residues. The V segment lost 3 bases and the J segment 0 bases; nucleotides outside the gene matches: 5. The CDR3 sequence: CAWRDRTYSGNTIYF. The CDR3 coding sequence is TGTGCCTGGAGGGACAGGACCTACTCTGGAAACACCATATATTTT. The complete variable domain, with remaining parts taken from reference TRBV30 and TRBJ1-3, reads SQTIHQWPATLVQPVGSPLSLECTVEGTSNPNLYWYRQAAGRGLQLLFYSVGIGQISSEVPQNLSASRPQDRQFILSSKKLLLSDSGFYLCAWRDRTYSGNTIYFGEGSWLTVV.

The chain joins TRBV30 to TRBJ1-4, with no clear D. The germline V and J ends were trimmed by 0 bases and 8 bases, with 7 bases remaining between them. The CDR3 spans 12 residues. Per germline, CDR1 GTSNPN and CDR2 SVGIG (reference sequence). In DNA form, the CDR3 reads TGTGCCTGGAGTGTACGCCCCGAAAAACTGTTTTTT. Translated, it gives CAWSVRPEKLFF.

Only one count was recorded for this clone. This chain connects TRBV5-6 to TRBJ1-3, with D perhaps matching TRBD1 (6 bases). Germline assignment: CDR1 SGHDT and CDR2 YYEEEE. V was shortened by 0 bases and J by 9 bases, with 13 bases between the two germline ends. CDR3 length: 14 amino acids. The CDR3 spells CASSLGPGTPTIYF. The CDR3 bases are TGTGCCAGCAGCTTGGGCCCCGGGACACCCACCATATATTTT. The complete variable domain, with remaining parts taken from reference TRBV5-6 and TRBJ1-3, reads DAGVTQSPTHLIKTRGQQVTLRCSPKSGHDTVSWYQQALGQGPQFIFQYYEEEERQRGNFPDRFSGHQFPNYSSELNVNALLLGDSALYLCASSLGPGTPTIYFGEGSWLTVV.